The 17 T cell receptor beta chains in this list originate from one sample, sequenced in a study of CD8+ T cells in alopecia areata. In each case, RNA was isolated and then reverse transcribed into cDNA as the sequencing template. This table comes from immunoSEQ multiplex PCR, and its TCRdb copy is limited to in-frame clones, with some not included. The repertoire consists of hundreds of thousands of clones, with 67% occurring once and the leading ten covering more than 0.95%. The specimen was CD4+ T cells sorted from blood, collected at week 0. All receptors come from a human donor with alopecia areata.

The chain has TRBV5-1 and TRBJ2-2; 8 bases align to TRBD1. The germline V gene has CDR1 SGHRS and CDR2 YFSETQ. V lost 3 bases to trimming and J lost 4 bases; unmatched junction nucleotides: 8. The CDR3 extends over 16 amino acids. DNA for the CDR3: TGCGCCAGCAGCTCCGGACAGGGCCCGAGCACCGGGGAGCTGTTTTTT. This encodes CASSSGQGPSTGELFF. Combining the CDR3 with reference TRBV5-1 and TRBJ2-2 gives the whole variable domain KAGVTQTPRYLIKTRGQQVTLSCSPISGHRSVSWYQQTPGQGLQFLFEYFSETQRNKGNFPGRFSGRQFSNSRSEMNVSTLELGDSALYLCASSSGQGPSTGELFFGEGSRLTVL.

V is TRBV14 and J is TRBJ1-1; D gene unclear. Looked up from germline, CDR1 is SGHDN and CDR2 is FVKESK. Trimming removed 4 bases at V and 2 bases at J, with 8 bases between. The CDR3 has 13 residues. This chain's CDR3 is CASSLKENTEAFF. CDR3 DNA sequence: TGTGCCAGCAGCCTGAAAGAAAACACTGAAGCTTTCTTT.

This chain uses TRBV13 with TRBJ2-5; no firm D call. Germline V gives CDR1 PRHDT, CDR2 FYEKMQ (reference sequence). Trimming took 0 bases from V and 5 from J, leaving 10 bases between them. CDR3 length: 14 amino acids. CDR3 amino acids: CASSLGAPRETQYF. Here the CDR3 DNA reads TGTGCCAGCAGCTTAGGGGCCCCAAGGGAGACCCAGTACTTC.

This clone was found a few times. The V and J genes are TRBV29-1 and TRBJ2-5; no reliable D call. Deletions cut 4 bases from V and 5 bases from J, with 8 bases between. The CDR3 runs 11 residues. Germline CDR1 reads SQVTM; CDR2 reads ANQGSEA. The CDR3 reads CSVGERETQYF. CDR3 DNA sequence: TGCAGCGTTGGGGAACGGGAGACCCAGTACTTC.

The rearrangement joins TRBV18 to TRBJ1-2; D gene uncertain. V lost 2 bases and J lost 8, with 18 bases in between. CDR1 and CDR2 from the germline V gene are KGHSH and LQKENI. CDR3 length: 15 amino acids. The CDR3 reads CASSPRFGSDVGYTF. The CDR3 DNA is TGTGCCAGCTCACCAAGATTTGGTTCCGATGTGGGCTACACCTTC.

The gene calls are TRBV30 and TRBJ2-7; 8 bases map to TRBD1. The CDR3 loop spans 14 amino acids. Germline-derived CDR1 and CDR2 are GTSNPN and SVGIG (reference sequence). The ends lost 4 bases at V and 6 bases at J; junction bases unmatched: 11. The CDR3 protein is CAWNKPGGLGEQYF. The CDR3 DNA sequence: TGTGCCTGGAACAAACCAGGGGGCTTGGGCGAGCAGTACTTC.

The chain is built from TRBV18 and TRBJ1-2; no firm D call. The CDR3 spans 12 residues. Germline CDR1 and CDR2: KGHSH and LQKENI. V was trimmed by 5 bases and J by 2 bases, leaving 6 bases between them. The CDR3 sequence: CASSGQNYGYTF. The CDR3 nucleotides are TGTGCCAGCTCAGGGCAGAACTATGGCTACACCTTC. The full variable domain, completed using reference TRBV18 and TRBJ1-2, is NAGVMQNPRHLVRRRGQEARLRCSPMKGHSHVYWYRQLPEEGLKFMVYLQKENIIDESGMPKERFSAEFPKEGPSILRIQQVVRGDSAAYFCASSGQNYGYTFGSGTRLTVV.

This chain uses TRBV6-5 with TRBJ1-5, with 7 bases identical to TRBD1. V trimming: 10 bases; J trimming: 4 bases; junction bases outside the gene matches: 13. The CDR3 covers 15 residues. Germline CDR1 MNHEY, CDR2 SVGAGI. The CDR3 loop is CATHPDRRTNQPQHF. The CDR3 DNA is TGTGCCACACACCCGGACAGGCGTACGAATCAGCCCCAGCATTTT.

This clone turned up a few times. The chain links TRBV10-3 to TRBJ1-5; D gene ambiguous. The germline V gene encodes CDR1 ENHRY and CDR2 SYGVKD. V lost 6 bases, J lost 0 bases, and 6 bases lay in between. The length of the CDR3 is 13 residues. CDR3 region: CAIRSSSNQPQHF. CDR3 in DNA: TGTGCCATCAGGTCAAGTAGCAATCAGCCCCAGCATTTT.

The chain combines TRBV11-2 with TRBJ2-1; TRBD1 aligns across 12 bases. V trimming: 0 bases; J trimming: 10 bases; junction bases outside the gene matches: 4. The CDR3 is 15 amino acids. Germline CDR1 and CDR2: SGHAT and FQNNGV. The CDR3 nucleotides read TGTGCCAGCAGCTTAGAGGGACAGGGGGCGCTGGAGCAGTTCTTC. Its translation is CASSLEGQGALEQFF.

V gene TRBV4-1 combines with J gene TRBJ1-6, with TRBD1 as a possible D gene (6 bases). V dropped 1 base and J dropped 5 bases, with 12 bases sitting between them. The CDR3 is made up of 16 amino acids. Germline assignment: CDR1 MGHRA and CDR2 YSYEKL. CDR3 nucleotides: TGCGCCAGCAGCCAAGTGTGGACAGTTAATAATTCACCCCTCCACTTT. This gives the protein CASSQVWTVNNSPLHF.

The chain uses TRBV30 and TRBJ1-3; D unclear. The CDR3 extends over 11 amino acids. Germline V gene data show CDR1 as GTSNPN and CDR2 as SVGIG (reference sequence). V was clipped by 6 bases and J by 6 bases, with 9 bases between them. CDR3 DNA: TGTGCCTGCCGGTCGGAAAACACCATATATTTT. Residues: CACRSENTIYF.

V and J are TRBV5-4 and TRBJ2-7; perhaps TRBD2 as D (6 bases). This CDR3 contains 15 residues. Germline values: CDR1 SGHNT, CDR2 YYREEE (reference sequence). V shed 4 bases and J shed 4 bases, with 18 bases lying between them. The CDR3, as DNA: TGTGCCAGCAGCACGGGAGCGGAGGGCATGTACGAGCAGTACTTC. It encodes CASSTGAEGMYEQYF.

The chain joins TRBV5-1 to TRBJ2-6, with D maybe TRBD2 (5 bases). Germline V CDR1 and CDR2: SGHRS, YFSETQ. CDR3 size: 18 residues. V lost 5 bases and J lost 0, with 18 bases in between. The CDR3 spells CASSQKLALVSGANVLTF. DNA for the CDR3: TGCGCCAGCAGTCAAAAGCTAGCCCTAGTCTCTGGGGCCAACGTCCTGACTTTC.

The CDR3 spells CASTGGRYEQYF. CDR3 sequence (DNA): TGTGCCTCCACAGGGGGCAGGTACGAGCAGTACTTC. The rearrangement joins TRBV30 to TRBJ2-7; 9 nucleotides agree with TRBD1. The V gene end was trimmed by 7 bases and the J gene end by 4 bases; junction bases not matched to a gene: 5. Per the germline V gene, CDR1 is GTSNPN and CDR2 is SVGIG (reference sequence). The length of the CDR3 is 12 residues.

The chain recombines TRBV7-6 with TRBJ2-2; 14 bases map to TRBD2. From germline, CDR1 is SGHVS and CDR2 FNYEAQ. J gave up 5 bases and V 5 bases, and 16 bases lay outside the gene matches. This CDR3 is built from 20 residues. The CDR3 region has the DNA TGTGCCAGCAGCGTGGGACTAGCGGGGGATCCTAATTGGAAAACCGGGGAGCTGTTTTTT. Its protein is CASSVGLAGDPNWKTGELFF. Using reference TRBV7-6 and TRBJ2-2 for the parts outside the CDR3, the full variable domain is GAGVSQSPRYKVTKRGQDVALRCDPISGHVSLYWYRQALGQGPEFLTYFNYEAQQDKSGLPNDRFSAERPEGSISTLTIQRTEQRDSAMYRCASSVGLAGDPNWKTGELFFGEGSRLTVL.

This clone has just one count. V usage is TRBV14 and J usage is TRBJ2-5, with TRBD2 identical over 12 bases. This CDR3 is built from 15 residues. Germline CDR1 and CDR2: SGHDN and FVKESK. The V segment lost 4 bases and the J segment 5 bases; nucleotides outside the gene matches: 5. The CDR3 sequence is CASSRGLAGTETQYF. The CDR3 nucleotides read TGTGCCAGCAGCCGCGGACTAGCGGGGACCGAGACCCAGTACTTC. Supplemented by reference TRBV14 and TRBJ2-5, the full variable domain reads EAGVTQFPSHSVIEKGQTVTLRCDPISGHDNLYWYRRVMGKEIKFLLHFVKESKQDESGMPNNRFLAERTGGTYSTLKVQPAELEDSGVYFCASSRGLAGTETQYFGPGTRLLVL.